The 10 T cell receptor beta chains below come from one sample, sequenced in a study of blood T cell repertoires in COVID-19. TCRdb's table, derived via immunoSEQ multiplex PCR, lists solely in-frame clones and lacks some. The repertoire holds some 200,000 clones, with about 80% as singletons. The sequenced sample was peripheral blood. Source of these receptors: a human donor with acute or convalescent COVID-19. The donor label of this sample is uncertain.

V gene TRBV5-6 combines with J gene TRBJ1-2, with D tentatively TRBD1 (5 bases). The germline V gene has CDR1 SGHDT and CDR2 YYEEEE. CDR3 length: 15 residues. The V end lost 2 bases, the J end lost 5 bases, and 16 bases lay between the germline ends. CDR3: CASSFMQGGGYGYTF. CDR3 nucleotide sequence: TGTGCCAGCAGCTTCATGCAGGGAGGTGGTTATGGCTACACCTTC.

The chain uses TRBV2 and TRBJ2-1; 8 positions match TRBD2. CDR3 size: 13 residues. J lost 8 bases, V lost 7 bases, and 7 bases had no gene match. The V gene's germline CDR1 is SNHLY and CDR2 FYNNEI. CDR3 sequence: CASTGLVRYEQFF. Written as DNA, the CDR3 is TGTGCCAGCACGGGACTAGTAAGGTATGAGCAGTTCTTC.

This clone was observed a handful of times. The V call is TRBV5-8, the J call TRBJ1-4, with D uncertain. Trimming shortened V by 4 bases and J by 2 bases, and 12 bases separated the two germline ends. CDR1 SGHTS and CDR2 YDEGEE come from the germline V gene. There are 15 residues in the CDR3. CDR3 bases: TGTGCCAGCAGCCTGTTTGGTGGCACTAATGAAAAACTGTTTTTT. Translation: CASSLFGGTNEKLFF. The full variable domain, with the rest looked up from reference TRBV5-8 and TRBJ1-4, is EAGVTQSPTHLIKTRGQQATLRCSPISGHTSVYWYQQALGLGLQFLLWYDEGEERNRGNFPPRFSGRQFPNYSSELNVNALELEDSALYLCASSLFGGTNEKLFFGSGTQLSVL.

DNA for the CDR3: TGTGCCTGGAGTCTTGGACAGGCCTCCCTGGCCGAGCAGTACTTC. Translated, it gives CAWSLGQASLAEQYF. The chain couples TRBV30 to TRBJ2-7, with 7 nucleotides matching TRBD1. Germline CDR1 is GTSNPN and CDR2 is SVGIG (reference sequence). The V gene end was trimmed by 2 bases and the J gene end by 6 bases; junction bases not matched to a gene: 13. The CDR3 contains 15 residues.

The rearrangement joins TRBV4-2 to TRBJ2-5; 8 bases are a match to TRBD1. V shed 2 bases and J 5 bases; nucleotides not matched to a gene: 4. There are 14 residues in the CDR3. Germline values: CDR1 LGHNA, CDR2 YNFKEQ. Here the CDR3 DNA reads TGTGCCAGCAGCCAACGGACAGGGTGGGAGACCCAGTACTTC. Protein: CASSQRTGWETQYF.

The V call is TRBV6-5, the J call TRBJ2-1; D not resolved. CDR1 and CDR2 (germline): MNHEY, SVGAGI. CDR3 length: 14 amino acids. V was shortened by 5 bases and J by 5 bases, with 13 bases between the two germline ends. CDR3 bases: TGTGCCAGCAGTCCCCGACTTCTCAACAATGAGCAGTTCTTC. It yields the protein CASSPRLLNNEQFF.

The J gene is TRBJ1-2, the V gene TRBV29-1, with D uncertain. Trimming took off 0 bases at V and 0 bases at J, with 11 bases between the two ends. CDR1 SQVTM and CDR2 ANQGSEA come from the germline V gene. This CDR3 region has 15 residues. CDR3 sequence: CSVEDVHLANYGYTF. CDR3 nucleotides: TGCAGCGTTGAAGATGTACACCTAGCTAACTATGGCTACACCTTC.

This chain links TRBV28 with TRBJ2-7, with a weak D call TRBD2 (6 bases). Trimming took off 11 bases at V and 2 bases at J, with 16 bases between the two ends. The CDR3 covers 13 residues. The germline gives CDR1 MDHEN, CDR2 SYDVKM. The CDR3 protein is CAGGTANTYEQYF. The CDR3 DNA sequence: TGTGCCGGGGGGACTGCCAACACCTACGAGCAGTACTTC.

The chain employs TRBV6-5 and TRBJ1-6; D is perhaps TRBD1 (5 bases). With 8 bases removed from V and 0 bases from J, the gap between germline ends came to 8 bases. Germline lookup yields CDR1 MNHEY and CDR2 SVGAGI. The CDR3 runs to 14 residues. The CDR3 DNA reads TGTGCCAGCGGGGCCAGCTCCTATAATTCACCCCTCCACTTT. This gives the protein CASGASSYNSPLHF.

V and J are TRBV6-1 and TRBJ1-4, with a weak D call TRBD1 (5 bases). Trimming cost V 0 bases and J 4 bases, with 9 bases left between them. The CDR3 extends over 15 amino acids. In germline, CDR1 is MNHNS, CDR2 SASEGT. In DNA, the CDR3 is TGTGCCAGCAGTGAAGCTGGGGCCATTAATGAAAAACTGTTTTTT. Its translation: CASSEAGAINEKLFF.